The 9 T cell receptor beta chains below were found in one sample sequenced in a study of blood T cell repertoires in COVID-19. The table came from immunoSEQ multiplex PCR; TCRdb's copy has only in-frame clones and leaves some out. Among approximately 97,000 clones listed, approximately 92% were seen once. The material sequenced was peripheral blood. All receptors come from a young man with acute or convalescent COVID-19.

V is TRBV5-1 and J is TRBJ2-1, with D maybe TRBD1 (6 bases). Looked up from germline, CDR1 is SGHRS and CDR2 is YFSETQ. Trimming shortened V by 4 bases and J by 0 bases, and 17 bases separated the two germline ends. CDR3 length: 17 amino acids. CDR3 in amino acids: CASSALTTGLSYNEQFF. CDR3 coding DNA: TGCGCCAGCAGCGCACTCACGACAGGCCTCTCCTACAATGAGCAGTTCTTC.

The V and J genes are TRBV19 and TRBJ2-7, with D unclear. The V end lost 2 bases, the J end lost 4 bases, and 9 bases lay between the germline ends. Germline CDR1 and CDR2: LNHDA and SQIVND (reference sequence). The CDR3 contains 13 residues. CDR3 sequence reads: CASSITRQYEQYF. In nucleotides, the CDR3 is TGTGCCAGTAGTATAACCAGGCAATACGAGCAGTACTTC.

The rearrangement uses TRBV9 and TRBJ1-3, with TRBD1 matching over 8 bases. With V trimmed by 0 bases and J by 7 bases, 6 bases remained unmatched. CDR3 length: 15 residues. Per germline, CDR1 SGDLS and CDR2 YYNGEE. CDR3 DNA sequence: TGTGCCAGCAGCGTAGAGGGGCAGGGGGCCAACACCATATATTTT. Amino acid sequence: CASSVEGQGANTIYF.

This clone turned up a few times. The chain joins TRBV19 to TRBJ1-1; 11 positions match TRBD1. The CDR3 has 20 amino acids. Trimming removed 3 bases from V and 4 bases from J; junction bases left unmatched: 19. Germline V CDR1 and CDR2: LNHDA, SQIVND (reference sequence). CDR3 protein: CASSIWGYKGQGERGTEAFF. CDR3 nucleotides: TGTGCCAGTAGTATTTGGGGATACAAGGGACAGGGGGAACGTGGCACTGAAGCTTTCTTT.

CDR3: CASSQDGYEQYF. CDR3 coding DNA: TGTGCCAGCAGCCAAGACGGGTACGAGCAGTACTTC. The chain joins TRBV3-1 (or the pseudogene TRBV3-2) to TRBJ2-7; D unresolved. This CDR3 is built from 12 residues. Per the germline V gene, CDR1 is LGHDT and CDR2 is YNNKEL (reference sequence). V was shortened by 0 bases and J by 4 bases, with 4 bases between the two germline ends.

This sequence joins TRBV21-1 and TRBJ1-5; TRBD1, the D gene given by the table, was not confirmed from the DNA. TRBV21-1 is designated a pseudogene. This CDR3 spans 15 amino acids. As DNA, the CDR3 is TGTGCCAGCCTAACAGGGAGAGGGGGTGATCAGCCCCAGCATTTT. Translated, it gives CASLTGRGGDQPQHF.

This clone came up a few times. The gene calls are TRBV11-3 and TRBJ2-7; D unresolved. CDR1 and CDR2 (germline): SGHNT, YENEEA. Trimming pared 2 bases from V and 3 bases from J, leaving 14 bases between. The CDR3 covers 15 residues. The CDR3 reads CASSLPIHLGYEQYF. The DNA of the CDR3 is TGTGCCAGCAGCTTACCCATCCATCTAGGCTACGAGCAGTACTTC.

The chain uses TRBV9 and TRBJ2-7; 7 bases are shared with TRBD1. CDR1 and CDR2 (germline): SGDLS, YYNGEE. This CDR3 comprises 16 residues. With 2 bases clipped from V and 2 bases from J, the junction kept 10 bases outside the gene matches. The CDR3 DNA sequence: TGTGCCAGCAGCGTCCATACAGGGGACGGACCCTACGAGCAGTACTTC. As protein: CASSVHTGDGPYEQYF.

The chain links TRBV14 to TRBJ1-1; 10 bases map to TRBD1. The CDR3 is 15 amino acids. The trim removed 7 bases at V and 4 bases at J, leaving 9 bases unmatched. Germline V gene data show CDR1 as SGHDN and CDR2 as FVKESK. CDR3 loop: CASKPPGTGATEAFF. In DNA form, the CDR3 reads TGTGCCAGCAAACCCCCCGGGACAGGGGCCACTGAAGCTTTCTTT.